The 31 T cell receptor beta chains presented below share a single source sample, sequenced in a study of blood T cell repertoires in COVID-19 (dated by TCRdb to the early 2020s). Libraries came from the immunoSEQ multiplex PCR assay. TCRdb obtained this table from immuneACCESS and retained in-frame rearrangements with V and J assigned. These tables miss some clones; where compared with another copy, unresolved V genes account for less than half of the shortfall, and the remainder is unexplained. Here the sample has 190,000 or so clones; less than 85% occur a single time. The ten largest clones capture 15% to 20% of the sample. Sequenced material: PBMCs or T cells enriched from blood (not recorded which). The receptors here all came from a man aged 35 to 55 who had recovered from COVID-19.

CDR3: CASSQVIQGTGNTIYF. The DNA of the CDR3 is TGCGCCAGCAGCCAAGTCATACAGGGGACTGGAAACACCATATATTTT. V usage is TRBV4-1 and J usage is TRBJ1-3, with 7 bases identical to TRBD1. Germline CDR1 reads MGHRA; CDR2 reads YSYEKL. V dropped 1 base and J dropped 2; count of bases not matched to a gene: 5. The CDR3 runs to 16 residues.

The chain has TRBV30 and TRBJ2-2, with TRBD1 matching over 7 bases. The CDR3 loop spans 15 amino acids. V lost 0 bases, J lost 4 bases, and 5 bases stayed unmatched. Looked up from germline, CDR1 is GTSNPN and CDR2 is SVGIG (reference sequence). The CDR3 DNA reads TGTGCCTGGAGTGTACTGGGACAGAGCACCGGGGAGCTGTTTTTT. Amino acid sequence: CAWSVLGQSTGELFF.

The chain combines TRBV12-3 or TRBV12-4 with TRBJ1-2; D gene unclear. The V end lost 4 bases, the J end lost 8 bases, and 14 bases lay between the germline ends. This CDR3 region has 13 residues. The CDR3 region has the DNA TGTGCCAGCAGTTCCGTCCCAGGTGGCGGCTACACCTTC. It is translated as CASSSVPGGGYTF.

The chain carries TRBV7-2 and TRBJ1-2; D unresolved. Between the trimmed V and J ends, which lost 1 base and 6 bases, there was a span of 15 bases. CDR3 size: 15 residues. Germline CDR1 SGHTA, CDR2 FQGNSA. CDR3 sequence (DNA): TGTGCCAGCAGCTTAGTCGGCGGGGATAGGGATGGCTACACCTTC. Its protein product is CASSLVGGDRDGYTF.

The chain employs TRBV7-8 and TRBJ2-7; TRBD2 matches 12 bases. V trimming: 6 bases; J trimming: 3 bases; junction bases outside the gene matches: 3. Germline CDR1 reads SGHVS; CDR2 reads FQNEAQ. This CDR3 region has 14 residues. In nucleotides, the CDR3 is TGTGCCAGCAGGGAGGGACTAGCGGGCTACGAGCAGTACTTC. Protein sequence: CASREGLAGYEQYF. The whole variable domain, filled in from reference TRBV7-8 and TRBJ2-7, reads GAGVSQSPRYKVAKRGQDVALRCDPISGHVSLFWYQQALGQGPEFLTYFQNEAQLDKSGLPSDRFFAERPEGSVSTLKIQRTQQEDSAVYLCASREGLAGYEQYFGPGTRLTVT.

The chain carries TRBV2 and TRBJ2-7; 7 nucleotides match TRBD2. The J segment lost 5 bases and the V segment lost 8 bases, leaving 9 bases of the junction unmatched. This CDR3 comprises 13 residues. Per the germline V gene, CDR1 is SNHLY and CDR2 is FYNNEI. CDR3 bases: TGTGCCAGCCGCGTCGCGGGGGTTCACGAGCAGTACTTC. Its translation is CASRVAGVHEQYF.

V and J are TRBV5-4 and TRBJ2-7, with 7 bases fitting TRBD1. The ends lost 0 bases at V and 4 bases at J; junction bases unmatched: 7. There are 15 residues in the CDR3. Germline V gene lookup returns CDR1 SGHNT and CDR2 YYREEE (reference sequence). In DNA, the CDR3 is TGTGCCAGCAGCTTGGCCGGCAGGGGGTCGTACGAGCAGTACTTC. Its translation is CASSLAGRGSYEQYF.

The chain carries TRBV28 and TRBJ2-7, with 10 bases that match TRBD2. The CDR3 contains 15 residues. CDR1 is MDHEN and CDR2 is SYDVKM in the germline V gene. Unmatched junction bases numbered 5, after V lost 2 bases and J lost 4 bases. The CDR3 region is CASSLGVSGRYEQYF. DNA of the CDR3: TGTGCCAGCAGTTTAGGGGTTAGCGGGAGGTACGAGCAGTACTTC.

This clone was seen just once. V gene TRBV28 combines with J gene TRBJ2-2; TRBD1 agrees at 10 bases. The V gene's germline CDR1 is MDHEN and CDR2 SYDVKM. J was trimmed by 7 bases and V by 6 bases; bases with no gene match: 11. This CDR3 has 16 amino acids. The CDR3 reads CASSQPRQGAGGELFF. The CDR3 DNA sequence: TGTGCCAGCAGCCAGCCTCGACAGGGGGCAGGCGGGGAGCTGTTTTTT.

The V and J genes are TRBV5-1 and TRBJ2-7; 9 bases align to TRBD2. Germline V gene lookup returns CDR1 SGHRS and CDR2 YFSETQ. V shed 0 bases, J shed 0 bases, and the junction held 7 bases outside the gene matches. The CDR3 contains 17 residues. The CDR3: CASSLVASGISSYEQYF. CDR3 nucleotide sequence: TGCGCCAGCAGCTTGGTAGCTAGCGGGATTAGCTCCTACGAGCAGTACTTC.

Only one count was recorded for this clone. This chain joins TRBV5-5 and TRBJ1-6; possibly TRBD1 for D (5 bases). Germline CDR1 SGHKS, CDR2 YYEKEE (reference sequence). The CDR3 is 19 amino acids. V lost 2 bases and J lost 8, with 26 bases in between. The CDR3 DNA is TGTGCCAGCAGCTTAGACCCTGGGTTGGGGACTGCGGGGGATTCACCCCTCCACTTT. Translation gives CASSLDPGLGTAGDSPLHF.

This chain links TRBV12-3 or TRBV12-4 with TRBJ2-2; D is undetermined. CDR3 length: 13 amino acids. V lost 5 bases, J lost 8 bases, and 12 bases lay in between. This CDR3 is CASSPQTTGELFF. For the CDR3, the DNA is TGTGCCAGCAGTCCCCAAACGACTGGGGAGCTGTTTTTT.

In regard to this clone: Since a much larger clone is just one base distant, this may be a read error. V gene TRBV5-1 combines with J gene TRBJ1-1; D call uncertain. Germline CDR1 is SGHRS and CDR2 is YFSETQ. V was trimmed by 0 bases and J by 0 bases, leaving 6 bases between them. The CDR3 runs 14 residues. The CDR3 sequence is CASSLGHVNTEAFF. CDR3 bases: TGCGCCAGCAGCTTGGGACACGTGAACACTGAAGCTTTCTTT.

The chain links TRBV7-3 to TRBJ1-1; D perhaps matches TRBD1 (6 bases). This CDR3 is 13 amino acids long. V shed 5 bases and J shed 8 bases, with 15 bases lying between them. Germline assignment: CDR1 SGHTA and CDR2 FQGTGA. The CDR3 DNA is TGTGCCAGCAGCAGTGGGGCCCAGGGGGAAGCTTTCTTT. Translation gives CASSSGAQGEAFF.

This clone appeared a single time. The chain employs TRBV9 and TRBJ2-3; the D gene is possibly TRBD2 (6 bases). The CDR3 runs to 18 residues. CDR1 is SGDLS, CDR2 YYNGEE, per germline. V shed 1 base and J shed 2 bases, with 20 bases lying between them. The CDR3 spells CASSVNPKRRELTDTQYF. CDR3 bases: TGTGCCAGCAGCGTAAATCCCAAGCGGCGGGAACTCACAGATACGCAGTATTTT.

The genes are TRBV19 and TRBJ1-3, with TRBD1 identical over 7 bases. Germline V gives CDR1 LNHDA, CDR2 SQIVND (reference sequence). The CDR3 sequence is 15 residues long. J lost 2 bases, V lost 3 bases, and 4 bases had no gene match. The chain's CDR3 is CASSIKGQAGNTIYF. In DNA form, the CDR3 reads TGTGCCAGTAGTATTAAAGGACAGGCTGGAAACACCATATATTTT.

The chain combines TRBV30 with TRBJ1-5, with TRBD1 matching over 7 bases. V shed 5 bases and J 6 bases; nucleotides not matched to a gene: 4. The germline CDR1 and CDR2 sequences are GTSNPN and SVGIG (reference sequence). CDR3 length equals 12 residues. CDR3 DNA sequence: TGTGCCTGGGACAGGGTAGGTCAGCCCCAGCATTTT. As protein: CAWDRVGQPQHF.

The V and J genes are TRBV28 and TRBJ1-3, with TRBD1 matching 7 bases. Germline V gene data show CDR1 as MDHEN and CDR2 as SYDVKM. The CDR3 runs 14 residues. After removal of 6 bases from V and 0 bases from J, the junction contained 2 bases not matched to a gene. This CDR3 reads CASRQGSSGNTIYF. The CDR3 bases are TGTGCCAGCAGACAGGGGAGCTCTGGAAACACCATATATTTT.

The chain uses TRBV2 and TRBJ1-5, with a tentative D call TRBD1 (5 bases). The length of the CDR3 is 14 residues. With 2 bases removed from V and 5 bases from J, the gap between germline ends came to 10 bases. Germline V CDR1 and CDR2: SNHLY, FYNNEI. The DNA of the CDR3 is TGTGCCAGCAGTGAACAGGGTAAGCATCAGCCCCAGCATTTT. Protein sequence: CASSEQGKHQPQHF.

The chain uses TRBV7-9 and TRBJ1-6; D not certain. CDR1 SEHNR and CDR2 FQNEAQ come from the germline V gene (reference sequence). The CDR3 runs 15 residues. Trimming stripped 5 bases from V and 0 bases from J, with 8 bases between. This chain's CDR3 is CASSGASSYNSPLHF. The CDR3 nucleotides are TGTGCCAGCAGCGGTGCTAGCTCCTATAATTCACCCCTCCACTTT.

J is TRBJ2-5 and V is TRBV7-2; no clear D. V was pared by 4 bases and J by 1 base, with 13 bases between. The CDR3 is 15 residues long. Germline CDR1 is SGHTA and CDR2 is FQGNSA. CDR3: CASSWIGAPQETQYF. For the CDR3, the DNA is TGTGCCAGCAGCTGGATAGGAGCCCCCCAAGAGACCCAGTACTTC. Looking up the rest from reference TRBV7-2 and TRBJ2-5 gives the full variable domain: GAGVSQSPSNKVTEKGKDVELRCDPISGHTALYWYRQSLGQGLEFLIYFQGNSAPDKSGLPSDRFSAERTGGSVSTLTIQRTQQEDSAVYLCASSWIGAPQETQYFGPGTRLLVL.

This rearrangement joins TRBV5-1 to TRBJ1-2; D unclear. The CDR3 totals 14 residues. The germline V gene has CDR1 SGHRS and CDR2 YFSETQ. The germline V and J ends were trimmed by 1 base and 6 bases, with 13 bases remaining between them. The CDR3 reads CASSLIDGRDGYTF. The CDR3 nucleotides are TGCGCCAGCAGCTTGATTGACGGCCGGGATGGCTACACCTTC.

The V gene is TRBV9, the J gene TRBJ1-6, with D possibly TRBD1 on 5 matching bases. Looked up from germline, CDR1 is SGDLS and CDR2 is YYNGEE. This CDR3 spans 15 amino acids. Trimming left V 3 bases short and J 9 bases short, with 16 bases between. This CDR3 reads CASSAKTQDSSPLHF. CDR3 DNA sequence: TGTGCCAGCAGCGCGAAAACACAGGATTCTTCACCCCTCCACTTT.

CDR3 amino acids: CASSFGMTEKEYF. CDR3 nucleotide sequence: TGTGCCAGCAGTTTTGGTATGACAGAAAAAGAGTACTTC. The rearrangement joins TRBV27 to TRBJ2-7; D perhaps matches TRBD1 (5 bases). Germline V lookup: CDR1 MNHEY, CDR2 SMNVEV (reference sequence). Trimming shortened V by 3 bases and J by 11 bases, and 17 bases separated the two germline ends. This CDR3 region has 13 residues.

The chain joins TRBV10-3 to TRBJ1-6; 7 bases fit TRBD1. J lost 7 bases, V lost 6 bases, and 6 bases had no gene match. The CDR3 loop spans 14 amino acids. The germline gives CDR1 ENHRY, CDR2 SYGVKD. As DNA, the CDR3 is TGTGCCATCAGGGGGACAGCGACGAATTCACCCCTCCACTTT. Protein: CAIRGTATNSPLHF.

The rearrangement links TRBV2 to TRBJ2-5, with 7 bases identical to TRBD2. The trim removed 8 bases at V and 0 bases at J, leaving 6 bases unmatched. The CDR3 runs to 14 residues. CDR1 and CDR2 (germline): SNHLY, FYNNEI. CDR3: CASSRGTNQETQYF. Written as DNA, the CDR3 is TGTGCCAGCTCAAGAGGGACTAACCAAGAGACCCAGTACTTC.

The chain combines TRBV15 with TRBJ1-2; D is ambiguous. CDR1 is LNHNV, CDR2 YYDKDF, per germline (reference sequence). CDR3 length: 14 residues. V lost 5 bases and J 7 bases, leaving 17 bases between the germline ends. CDR3: CATSRRLAPGGYTF. CDR3 DNA sequence: TGTGCCACCAGCCGCAGACTGGCGCCCGGTGGCTACACCTTC.

The chain uses TRBV7-3 and TRBJ1-1; D is unclear. CDR1 SGHTA and CDR2 FQGTGA come from the germline V gene. The CDR3 consists of 13 residues. V was pared by 4 bases and J by 0 bases, with 6 bases between. The DNA of the CDR3 is TGTGCCAGCAGCTCTATCATGAACACTGAAGCTTTCTTT. Translation gives CASSSIMNTEAFF.

V usage is TRBV4-1 and J usage is TRBJ1-3, with D hard to call. The V end was cut by 0 bases, the J end by 9 bases, with 12 bases between. CDR3 length equals 14 residues. CDR1 is MGHRA, CDR2 YSYEKL, per germline. The CDR3 DNA follows: TGCGCCAGCAGCCAAGATCAGAGGGAGGTCACCATATATTTT. Translating gives CASSQDQREVTIYF.

This chain connects TRBV5-1 to TRBJ2-7; 10 positions agree with TRBD2. Germline CDR1 is SGHRS and CDR2 is YFSETQ. The CDR3 is made up of 18 amino acids. Trimming removed 0 bases from V and 7 bases from J; junction bases left unmatched: 16. The CDR3 spells CASSLGLTSGSPLGEQYF. The DNA of the CDR3 is TGCGCCAGCAGCTTGGGGTTGACTAGCGGGTCCCCCTTAGGTGAGCAGTACTTC.

The sample holds a few counts of this clone. The V call is TRBV25-1, the J call TRBJ1-1; the D is unclear. The CDR3 has 17 residues. Germline V lookup: CDR1 MGHDK, CDR2 SYGVNS. The V gene lost 7 bases and the J gene lost 9 bases, with 30 bases spanning the gap. The CDR3 sequence is CASTAEGWSGSSRKAFF. The CDR3 nucleotides are TGTGCCAGCACCGCGGAGGGTTGGAGCGGTTCCTCCCGCAAAGCTTTCTTT.